This is a list of T cell receptor beta chains from one sample in a study of a mutant IDH1 vaccine in newly diagnosed glioma. Profiled with immunoSEQ multiplex PCR; TCRdb holds only in-frame clones, not every one. This sample has some 130,000 clones, with around 80% found just once. Antigens of these TCRs are unknown. Sample: PBMCs, taken from a glioma patient whose treatment included an IDH1 peptide vaccine. All receptors derive from a man aged 40-49 years with glioma. CDR3s include the opening cysteine and the closing phenylalanine or tryptophan. The D gene is left open where the match is weak. Clone size, where shown, is once, few, many, or a class for clones that have expanded.

cdr3_aa	cdr3_nt	d_call	j_call	v_call	clone_size
CASSPSRGASNEQYF	TGTGCCAGCAGCCCATCCAGGGGGGCCTCAAACGAGCAGTACTTC	.	TRBJ2-7	TRBV7-9	.
CASSARASAPYEQYF	TGTGCCAGCAGTGCCCGGGCTAGCGCGCCTTACGAGCAGTACTTC	.	TRBJ2-7	TRBV6-4	.
CASSEYLQGAREQYF	TGTGCCAGCAGTGAATATCTACAGGGGGCGAGGGAGCAGTACTTC	TRBD1	TRBJ2-7	TRBV2	once
CASEGLPSSGELFF	TGTGCCAGCGAGGGACTGCCCTCGTCCGGGGAGCTGTTTTTT	.	TRBJ2-2	TRBV19	.
CASSLGSGSFSGANVLTF	TGCGCCAGCAGCTTGGGTAGCGGGAGCTTCTCTGGGGCCAACGTCCTGACTTTC	TRBD2	TRBJ2-6	TRBV5-1	once
CASSPRGLAGGNNEQFF	TGTGCCAGCAGCCCTAGAGGACTAGCGGGGGGGAACAATGAGCAGTTCTTC	TRBD2	TRBJ2-1	TRBV7-2	.
CASSQGAGGNTGELFF	TGCGCCAGCAGCCAAGGCGCGGGGGGAAACACCGGGGAGCTGTTTTTT	TRBD2	TRBJ2-2	TRBV4-3	.
CASKTRDRGAPSNQPQHF	TGTGCCAGTAAGACCCGGGACAGGGGTGCCCCTAGCAATCAGCCCCAGCATTTT	TRBD1	TRBJ1-5	TRBV19	few
CASSLVWGDEQYF	TGTGCCAGCAGCTTAGTTTGGGGAGACGAGCAGTACTTC	.	TRBJ2-7	TRBV7-2	.
CASSLSQETQYF	TGTGCCAGCAGTCTGTCACAAGAGACCCAGTACTTC	.	TRBJ2-5	TRBV28	.
CASRTTGLIPDTQYF	TGTGCCAGCAGGACCACCGGGCTCATCCCAGATACGCAGTATTTT	.	TRBJ2-3	TRBV7-2	few
CAISESNRVVNTEAFF	TGTGCCATCAGTGAGTCTAACAGGGTGGTTAACACTGAAGCTTTCTTT	.	TRBJ1-1	TRBV10-3	.
CASSLDLTTDTQYF	TGCGCCAGCAGCTTGGACCTAACCACAGATACGCAGTATTTT	.	TRBJ2-3	TRBV5-1	.
CASSFLPAAGELFF	TGTGCCAGCAGTTTCCTGCCCGCCGCCGGGGAGCTGTTTTTT	.	TRBJ2-2	TRBV27	.
CASTSSGSPLYEQYF	TGTGCCAGCACCTCTAGCGGGAGTCCCCTCTACGAGCAGTACTTC	TRBD2	TRBJ2-7	TRBV27	.
CASSRDRSNQPQHF	TGTGCCAGCTCCCGGGACAGAAGCAATCAGCCCCAGCATTTT	TRBD1	TRBJ1-5	TRBV7-9	.
CASSLAGISYEQYF	TGTGCCAGCAGCTTGGCAGGGATCTCCTACGAGCAGTACTTC	.	TRBJ2-7	TRBV7-8	.
CASSPGLALQETQYF	TGTGCTAGCAGCCCCGGACTAGCCCTACAAGAGACCCAGTACTTC	TRBD2	TRBJ2-5	TRBV7-7	.
CATTGRTNQPQHF	TGTGCCACTACGGGACGGACAAATCAGCCCCAGCATTTT	.	TRBJ1-5	TRBV5-3	few
CASSLPPGEQYF	TGTGCCAGCAGCTTACCCCCGGGCGAGCAGTACTTC	.	TRBJ2-7	TRBV7-3	.
CASSLRVSGTYYEQYF	TGTGCCAGCAGTTTAAGGGTTAGCGGTACCTACTACGAGCAGTACTTC	.	TRBJ2-7	TRBV28	.
CSARVGNGYTF	TGCAGTGCTAGAGTTGGGAATGGCTACACCTTC	.	TRBJ1-2	TRBV20-1	.
CAISATGQPQHF	TGTGCCATCAGTGCGACTGGGCAGCCCCAGCATTTT	.	TRBJ1-5	TRBV10-3	.